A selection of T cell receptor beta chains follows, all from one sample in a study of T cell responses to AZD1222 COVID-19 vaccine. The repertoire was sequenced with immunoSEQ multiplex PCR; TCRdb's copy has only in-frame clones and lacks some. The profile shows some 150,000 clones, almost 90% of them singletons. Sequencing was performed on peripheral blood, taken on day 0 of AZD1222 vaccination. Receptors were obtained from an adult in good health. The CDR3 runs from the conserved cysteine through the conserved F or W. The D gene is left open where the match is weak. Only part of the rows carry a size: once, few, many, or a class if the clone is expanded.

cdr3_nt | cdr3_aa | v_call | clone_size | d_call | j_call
TGTGCCAGCAGTTATCAGAGAACTGAAGCTTTCTTT | CASSYQRTEAFF | TRBV6-2/TRBV6-3 | - | - | TRBJ1-1
TGTGCCAGCAGTTCGGGCGGTAATCAGCCCCAGCATTTT | CASSSGGNQPQHF | TRBV6-5 | - | - | TRBJ1-5
TGTGCCAGCAGTGAAACGATCGGGACTCCGACCTACAATGAGCAGTTCTTC | CASSETIGTPTYNEQFF | TRBV25-1 | - | - | TRBJ2-1
TGTGCCAGCAGCCCCCGTGGGACAGGGGCTTATGCGAACACCGGGGAGCTGTTTTTT | CASSPRGTGAYANTGELFF | TRBV7-2 | few | TRBD1 | TRBJ2-2
TGTGCCAGCTCACCGGGACAGGGGATGGCCGGGGAGCTGTTTTTT | CASSPGQGMAGELFF | TRBV18 | - | TRBD1 | TRBJ2-2
TGCGCCAGCAGCATCCGACAGGACGGAGAGACCCAGTACTTC | CASSIRQDGETQYF | TRBV5-1 | - | - | TRBJ2-5
TGTGCCAGCAGTCCTCTGTCGAACACTGAAGCTTTCTTT | CASSPLSNTEAFF | TRBV5-4 | - | - | TRBJ1-1
TGTGCCAGCAGCCCAGGATTTAGCAACCACGAGCAGTACTTC | CASSPGFSNHEQYF | TRBV11-2 | - | - | TRBJ2-7
TGTGCCAGCAGCCTAGGCGTAGCCAACAATGAGCAGTTCTTC | CASSLGVANNEQFF | TRBV7-2 | - | - | TRBJ2-1
TGTGCCAGCAGCTTTGCGGAGGAGACCCAGTACTTC | CASSFAEETQYF | TRBV7-9 | - | - | TRBJ2-5
TGTGCCACCAGCAGACATAGGACAGGGGGGGGCGAGCAGTACTTC | CATSRHRTGGGEQYF | TRBV15 | - | TRBD1 | TRBJ2-7
TGTGCCACCAGCAGAGATTATAGGTCGAGGGAAAAACTGTTTTTT | CATSRDYRSREKLFF | TRBV15 | - | - | TRBJ1-4
TGTGCCAGCATCGCTGGGGAGCACTACGAGCAGTACTTC | CASIAGEHYEQYF | TRBV2 | - | - | TRBJ2-7
TGCGCCAGCAGTCACGCCCGGGGACTAGCGGGTTCCTACAATGAGCAGTTCTTC | CASSHARGLAGSYNEQFF | TRBV23-1 | - | TRBD2 | TRBJ2-1
TGTGCCTGGAGTGTATCGAGCTACGAGCAGTACTTC | CAWSVSSYEQYF | TRBV30 | - | - | TRBJ2-7
TGCGCCAGCAGCCAACCACAGTCAACTAATGAAAAACTGTTTTTT | CASSQPQSTNEKLFF | TRBV4-1 | - | - | TRBJ1-4
TGTGCCAGCAGACCTGATAGCGGGAGGGCAGGAGATACGCAGTATTTT | CASRPDSGRAGDTQYF | TRBV5-4 | - | TRBD2 | TRBJ2-3
TGTGCCAGCAGTTACTCAACTAGCGGGAGGGTCAGCTCCTACAATGAGCAGTTCTTC | CASSYSTSGRVSSYNEQFF | TRBV6-2/TRBV6-3 | - | TRBD2 | TRBJ2-1
TGTGCCAGCAGTAAAATAGCAGGTCCCTGCACCTTC | CASSKIAGPCTF | TRBV5-6 | once | - | TRBJ1-2
TGCAGCGTTGGCGCGGCGCTCACCGGGGAGCTGTTTTTT | CSVGAALTGELFF | TRBV29-1 | once | - | TRBJ2-2
TGTGCCAGCTCAGTCCAGGGGATCGACAATGAGCAGTTCTTC | CASSVQGIDNEQFF | TRBV18 | - | - | TRBJ2-1
TGTGCCAGCAGCCGACAGGATTCACCCCTCCACTTT | CASSRQDSPLHF | TRBV3-1/TRBV3-2 | once | - | TRBJ1-6
TGTGCCAGCAGCCCTCCACAGGGGACATCCTACAATGAGCAGTTCTTC | CASSPPQGTSYNEQFF | TRBV5-8 | once | TRBD1 | TRBJ2-1
- | CASILGHWANYGYTF | TRBV2 | once | - | TRBJ1-2
TGTGCCAGTAGTACGACAGGGGAGCCTGGAAACACCATATATTTT | CASSTTGEPGNTIYF | TRBV19 | - | TRBD1 | TRBJ1-3
TGCAGCGGAAAGTCACCGGGACAGAGAAACGGGGAGCTGTTTTTT | CSGKSPGQRNGELFF | TRBV29-1 | - | TRBD1 | TRBJ2-2
TGTGCCAGCAGCCCGGACTCGGGGGGCAGGCCCCAGCATTTT | CASSPDSGGRPQHF | TRBV7-2 | few | - | TRBJ1-5
TGTGCCAGCAGCTTAGCTTCGACTAGCGGGAGGACAGATACGCAGTATTTT | CASSLASTSGRTDTQYF | TRBV7-2 | - | TRBD2 | TRBJ2-3
TGTGCCAGCCAGGTCTTATCAGGGGACACTGAAGCTTTCTTT | CASQVLSGDTEAFF | TRBV7-2 | once | - | TRBJ1-1
TGTGCCAGCAGCTTTTGGCGGGAGGGCACAGATACGCAGTATTTT | CASSFWREGTDTQYF | TRBV7-9 | - | TRBD2 | TRBJ2-3
TGCGCCAGCATAAGGGGTCGTATGACTGAAGCTTTCTTT | CASIRGRMTEAFF | TRBV23-1 | - | - | TRBJ1-1
TGTGCCAGCAGCGTAGGGGTTCAATCGAGCATTGATACGCAGTATTTT | CASSVGVQSSIDTQYF | TRBV9 | - | - | TRBJ2-3
TGTGCCAGCAGTTACTCGGCGACGGATGAGGAAAAACTGTTTTTT | CASSYSATDEEKLFF | TRBV6-5 | - | - | TRBJ1-4
TGTGCCAGCTCACCAATCGGGACAGGGGCCCTTACGAACACCGGGGAGCTGTTTTTT | CASSPIGTGALTNTGELFF | TRBV18 | - | TRBD1 | TRBJ2-2
TGTGCCAGCAGCTTAGTCACAGGGCCTTGGGAGACCCAGTACTTC | CASSLVTGPWETQYF | TRBV7-7 | - | - | TRBJ2-5
TGCGCCAGCAGCTTGACAGCGATGAACACTGAAGCTTTCTTT | CASSLTAMNTEAFF | TRBV5-1 | - | - | TRBJ1-1
TGTGCCAGCAGTCCCCCCCAAGGACAGGGGTCTATCAATGAGCAGTTCTTC | CASSPPQGQGSINEQFF | TRBV28 | - | TRBD1 | TRBJ2-1
TGTGCCAGCAGTACAGGGGGCCCGAACACTGAAGCTTTCTTT | CASSTGGPNTEAFF | TRBV6-2/TRBV6-3 | - | TRBD1 | TRBJ1-1
TGTGCCAGCAGTTACCAGGACAGAATGTCTACACCCCTCCACTTT | CASSYQDRMSTPLHF | TRBV6-5 | - | - | TRBJ1-6
TGTGCCAGCAGCTTTTCTAGGGGCGAGCAGTACTTC | CASSFSRGEQYF | TRBV7-2 | - | - | TRBJ2-7
TGCAGCGTTGACCCCACGAGCTATGGCTACACCTTC | CSVDPTSYGYTF | TRBV29-1 | - | - | TRBJ1-2
TGTGCCAGCAGCGCCGGGACAGGGGGGAATCAGCCCCAGCATTTT | CASSAGTGGNQPQHF | TRBV2 | - | TRBD1 | TRBJ1-5
TGTGCCAGCAGCCCGACTACTCAAGAGACCCAGTACTTC | CASSPTTQETQYF | TRBV5-4 | - | - | TRBJ2-5
TGTGCCAGCGCAGGACTTTCGTACAATGAGCAGTTCTTC | CASAGLSYNEQFF | TRBV6-5 | - | - | TRBJ2-1
TGTGCCAGCAGCTTACCGGGCATTCAGTACTTC | CASSLPGIQYF | TRBV7-2 | - | - | TRBJ2-4
TGCGCCAGCAGTGAGCCTAACAGGGTAATCCCCCTCCACTTT | CASSEPNRVIPLHF | TRBV10-1 | - | - | TRBJ1-6
TGTGCCAGCAGCCCCCGGACAGGGCATGGCTACACCTTC | CASSPRTGHGYTF | TRBV7-9 | - | TRBD1 | TRBJ1-2
TGTGCCAGCATTTTTAGGGGTTCCGGGGAGCTGTTTTTT | CASIFRGSGELFF | TRBV6-6 | - | - | TRBJ2-2
TGTGCCAGCTCACCAAGCCATCCATCGAGTTCCAATCAGCCCCAGCATTTT | CASSPSHPSSSNQPQHF | TRBV18 | - | - | TRBJ1-5
TGTGCCACCAGCAGAGATAGGTGGGGTGAGGGCTACACCTTC | CATSRDRWGEGYTF | TRBV15 | - | - | TRBJ1-2